The sample holds one count of the clone carrying this T cell receptor beta chain. Other DNA sequences in this sample translate to the same CDR3. This entry comes from a study of blood T cell repertoires in COVID-19. With V trimmed by 7 bases and J by 4 bases, 1 base remained unmatched. CDR3 length: 11 residues. Germline values: CDR1 SNHLY, CDR2 FYNNEI. Generated by immunoSEQ multiplex PCR, the TCRdb table keeps only in-frame clones and is missing some. The table lists hundreds of thousands of clones, approximately 90% of them singletons. The rearrangement uses TRBV2 and TRBJ2-7; 7 nucleotides line up with TRBD1. Sequenced input: peripheral blood. This TCR came from a man aged 18 to 29 with COVID-19, enrolled during active disease. CDR3 nucleotide sequence: TGTGCCAGCAAGGGGGCTTACGAGCAGTACTTC. Encoded protein: CASKGAYEQYF.